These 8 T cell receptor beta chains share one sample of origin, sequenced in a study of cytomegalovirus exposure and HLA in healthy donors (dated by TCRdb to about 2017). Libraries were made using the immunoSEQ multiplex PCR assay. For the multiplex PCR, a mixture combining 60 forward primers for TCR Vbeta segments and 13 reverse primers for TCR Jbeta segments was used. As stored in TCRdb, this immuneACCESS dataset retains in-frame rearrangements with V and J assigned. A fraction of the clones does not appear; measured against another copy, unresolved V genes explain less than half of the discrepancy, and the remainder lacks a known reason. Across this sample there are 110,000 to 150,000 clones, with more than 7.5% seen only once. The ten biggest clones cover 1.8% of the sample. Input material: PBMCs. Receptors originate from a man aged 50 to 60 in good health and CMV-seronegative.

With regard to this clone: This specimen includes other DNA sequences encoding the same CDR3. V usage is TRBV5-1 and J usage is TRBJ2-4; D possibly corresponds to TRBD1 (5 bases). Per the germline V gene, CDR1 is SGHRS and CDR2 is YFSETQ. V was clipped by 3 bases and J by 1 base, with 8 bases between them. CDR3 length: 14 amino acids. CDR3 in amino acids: CASSSQGAKNIQYF. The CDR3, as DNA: TGCGCCAGCAGCTCCCAGGGTGCCAAAAACATTCAGTACTTC.

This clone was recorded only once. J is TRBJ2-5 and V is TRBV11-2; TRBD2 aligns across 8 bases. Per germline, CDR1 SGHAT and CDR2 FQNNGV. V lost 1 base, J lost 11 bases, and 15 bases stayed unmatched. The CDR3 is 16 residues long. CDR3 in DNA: TGTGCCAGCAGCTTAGTTGGGGGACTAGGAGCGAAGGTGCAGTACTTC. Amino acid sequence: CASSLVGGLGAKVQYF.

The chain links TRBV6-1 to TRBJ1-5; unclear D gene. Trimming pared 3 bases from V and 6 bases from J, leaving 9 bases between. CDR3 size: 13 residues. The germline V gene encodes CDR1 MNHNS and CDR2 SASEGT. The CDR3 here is CASSDMGSQPQHF. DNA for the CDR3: TGTGCCAGCAGTGACATGGGCTCTCAGCCCCAGCATTTT.

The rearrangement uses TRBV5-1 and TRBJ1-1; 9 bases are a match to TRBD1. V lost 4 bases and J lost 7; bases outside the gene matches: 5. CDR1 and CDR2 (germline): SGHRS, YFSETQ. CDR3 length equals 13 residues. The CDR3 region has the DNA TGCGCCAGCAGCCCCGGGACAGGGCGTGAAGCTTTCTTT. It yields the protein CASSPGTGREAFF. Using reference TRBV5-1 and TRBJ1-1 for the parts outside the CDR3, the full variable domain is KAGVTQTPRYLIKTRGQQVTLSCSPISGHRSVSWYQQTPGQGLQFLFEYFSETQRNKGNFPGRFSGRQFSNSRSEMNVSTLELGDSALYLCASSPGTGREAFFGQGTRLTVV.

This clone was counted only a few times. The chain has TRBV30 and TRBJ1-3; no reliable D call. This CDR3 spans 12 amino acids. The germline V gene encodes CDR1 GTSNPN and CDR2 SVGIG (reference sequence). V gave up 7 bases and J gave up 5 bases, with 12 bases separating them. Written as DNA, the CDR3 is TGTGCCTTCCTCGACAACCGAAACACCATATATTTT. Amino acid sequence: CAFLDNRNTIYF.

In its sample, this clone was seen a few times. The CDR3 reads CASSASFRRNTEAFF. The CDR3 nucleotides read TGTGCCAGCAGCGCCTCTTTCAGAAGGAACACTGAAGCTTTCTTT. The V gene is TRBV5-6, the J gene TRBJ1-1; no clear D gene. This CDR3 is built from 15 residues. Germline V gene data show CDR1 as SGHDT and CDR2 as YYEEEE. Trimming left V 4 bases short and J 1 base short, with 14 bases between.

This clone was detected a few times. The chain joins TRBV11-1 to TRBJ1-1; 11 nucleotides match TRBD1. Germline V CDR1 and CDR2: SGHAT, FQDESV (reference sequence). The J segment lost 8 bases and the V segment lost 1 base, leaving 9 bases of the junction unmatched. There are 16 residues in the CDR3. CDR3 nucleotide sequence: TGTGCCAGCAGCTTAGGGTTCGGACAGGGGGCGGCGGAAGCTTTCTTT. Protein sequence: CASSLGFGQGAAEAFF. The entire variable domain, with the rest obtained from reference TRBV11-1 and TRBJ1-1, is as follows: EAEVAQSPRYKITEKSQAVAFWCDPISGHATLYWYRQILGQGPELLVQFQDESVVDDSQLPKDRFSAERLKGVDSTLKIQPAELGDSAMYLCASSLGFGQGAAEAFFGQGTRLTVV.

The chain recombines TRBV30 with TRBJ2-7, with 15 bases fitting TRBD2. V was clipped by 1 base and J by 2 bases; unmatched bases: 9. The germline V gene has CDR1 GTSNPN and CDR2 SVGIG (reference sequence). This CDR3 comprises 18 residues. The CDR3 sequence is CAWSEGGLAGGVTYEQYF. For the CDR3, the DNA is TGTGCCTGGAGTGAAGGGGGACTAGCGGGAGGTGTAACCTACGAGCAGTACTTC.